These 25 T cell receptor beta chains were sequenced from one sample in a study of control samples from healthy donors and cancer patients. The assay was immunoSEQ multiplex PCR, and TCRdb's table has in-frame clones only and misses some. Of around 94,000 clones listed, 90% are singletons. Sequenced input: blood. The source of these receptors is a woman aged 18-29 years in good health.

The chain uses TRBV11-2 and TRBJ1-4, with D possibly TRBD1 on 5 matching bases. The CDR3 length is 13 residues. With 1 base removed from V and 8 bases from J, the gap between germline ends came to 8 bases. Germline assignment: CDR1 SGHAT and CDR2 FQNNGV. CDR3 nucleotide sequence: TGTGCCAGCAGCTTAGGGGGGGAGGAAAAACTGTTTTTT. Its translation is CASSLGGEEKLFF.

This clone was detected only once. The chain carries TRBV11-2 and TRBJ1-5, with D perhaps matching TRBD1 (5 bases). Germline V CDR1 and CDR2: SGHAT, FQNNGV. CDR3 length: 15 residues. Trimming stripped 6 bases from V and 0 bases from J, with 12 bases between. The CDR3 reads CASSRTGVSNQPQHF. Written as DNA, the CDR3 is TGTGCCAGCAGTCGAACGGGGGTTAGCAATCAGCCCCAGCATTTT. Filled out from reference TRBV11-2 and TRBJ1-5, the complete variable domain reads EAGVAQSPRYKIIEKRQSVAFWCNPISGHATLYWYQQILGQGPKLLIQFQNNGVVDDSQLPKDRFSAERLKGVDSTLKIQPAKLEDSAVYLCASSRTGVSNQPQHFGDGTRLSIL.

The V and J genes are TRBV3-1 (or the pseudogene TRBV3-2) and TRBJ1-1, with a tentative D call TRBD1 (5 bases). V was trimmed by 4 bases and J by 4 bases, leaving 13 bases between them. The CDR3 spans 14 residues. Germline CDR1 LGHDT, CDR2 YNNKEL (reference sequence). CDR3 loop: CASSPPRDPTEAFF. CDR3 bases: TGTGCCAGCAGCCCCCCCCGGGACCCCACTGAAGCTTTCTTT.

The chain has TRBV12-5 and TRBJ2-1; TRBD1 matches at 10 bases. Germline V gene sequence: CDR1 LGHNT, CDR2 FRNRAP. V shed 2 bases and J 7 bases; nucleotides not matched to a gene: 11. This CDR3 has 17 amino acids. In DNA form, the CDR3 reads TGTGCTAGTGGTTTGATCGCTGGACAGGGGGTCTGGAATGAGCAGTTCTTC. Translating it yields CASGLIAGQGVWNEQFF.

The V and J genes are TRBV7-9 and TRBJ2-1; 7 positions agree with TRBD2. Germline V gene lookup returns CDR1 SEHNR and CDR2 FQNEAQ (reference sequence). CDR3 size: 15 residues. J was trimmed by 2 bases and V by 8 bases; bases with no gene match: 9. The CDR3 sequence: CASETSPSTYNEQFF. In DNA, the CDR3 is TGTGCCAGCGAGACTAGCCCCTCCACCTACAATGAGCAGTTCTTC. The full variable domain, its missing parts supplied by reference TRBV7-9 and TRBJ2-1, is DTGVSQNPRHKITKRGQNVTFRCDPISEHNRLYWYRQTLGQGPEFLTYFQNEAQLEKSRLLSDRFSAERPKGSFSTLEIQRTEQGDSAMYLCASETSPSTYNEQFFGPGTRLTVL.

CDR3 residues: CASSLGQGADSPLHF. The CDR3 DNA reads as TGTGCCAGCAGCTTAGGGCAGGGGGCGGATTCACCCCTCCACTTT. The rearrangement joins TRBV7-6 to TRBJ1-6; 8 bases agree with TRBD1. Germline V lookup: CDR1 SGHVS, CDR2 FNYEAQ. This CDR3 has 15 amino acids. V lost 1 base and J lost 8; bases outside the gene matches: 4.

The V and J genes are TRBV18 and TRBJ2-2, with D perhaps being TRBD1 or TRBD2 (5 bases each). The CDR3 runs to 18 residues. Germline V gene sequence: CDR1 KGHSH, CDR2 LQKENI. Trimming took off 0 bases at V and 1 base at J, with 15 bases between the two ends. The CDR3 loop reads CASSPPRGARKNTGELFF. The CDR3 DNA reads TGTGCCAGCTCACCACCCCGAGGGGCCCGTAAGAACACCGGGGAGCTGTTTTTT.

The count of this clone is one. The CDR3 nucleotides are TGTGCCAGCAGCCATCCCGGGATAACAACCTACGAGCAGTACTTC. Its translation: CASSHPGITTYEQYF. The V call is TRBV3-1 (or the pseudogene TRBV3-2), the J call TRBJ2-7, with D perhaps matching TRBD2 (5 bases). The germline gives CDR1 LGHDT, CDR2 YNNKEL (reference sequence). This CDR3 comprises 15 residues. Trimming shortened V by 3 bases and J by 2 bases, and 14 bases separated the two germline ends.

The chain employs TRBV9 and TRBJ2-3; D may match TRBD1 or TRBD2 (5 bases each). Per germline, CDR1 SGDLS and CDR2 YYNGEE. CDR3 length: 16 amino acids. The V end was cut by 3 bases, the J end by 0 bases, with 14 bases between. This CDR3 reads CASSAAGTPSTDTQYF. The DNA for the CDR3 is TGTGCCAGCAGCGCGGCCGGGACGCCTAGCACAGATACGCAGTATTTT.

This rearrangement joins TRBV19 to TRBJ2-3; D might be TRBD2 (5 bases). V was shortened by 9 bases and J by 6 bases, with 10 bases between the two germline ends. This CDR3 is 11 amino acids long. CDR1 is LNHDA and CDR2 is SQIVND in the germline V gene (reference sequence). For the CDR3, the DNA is TGTGCCAGCGCGACGGGGGATACGCAGTATTTT. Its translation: CASATGDTQYF.

This CDR3 reads CASTGPEGDYGYTF. The DNA of the CDR3 is TGTGCCAGCACGGGACCTGAGGGGGACTATGGCTACACCTTC. This rearrangement joins TRBV25-1 to TRBJ1-2; D possibly corresponds to TRBD1 (6 bases). This CDR3 comprises 14 residues. With 7 bases removed from V and 3 bases from J, the gap between germline ends came to 15 bases. Germline CDR1 is MGHDK and CDR2 is SYGVNS.

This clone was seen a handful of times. CDR3 sequence: CASSYTGLLNYGYTF. The CDR3 nucleotides are TGTGCCAGCAGTTATACCGGACTTCTTAACTATGGCTACACCTTC. The rearrangement links TRBV6-5 to TRBJ1-2; no clear D gene. The germline V gene has CDR1 MNHEY and CDR2 SVGAGI. The length of the CDR3 is 15 residues. V was cut by 3 bases and J by 1 base, with 12 bases left in between.

CDR3: CASSARQGGGRFSNQPQHF. CDR3 DNA: TGTGCCAGCAGTGCAAGACAGGGCGGCGGACGGTTTAGCAATCAGCCCCAGCATTTT. The chain employs TRBV6-1 and TRBJ1-5; 7 bases line up with TRBD1. With 4 bases clipped from V and 0 bases from J, the junction kept 15 bases outside the gene matches. The CDR3 covers 19 residues. Germline V gene sequence: CDR1 MNHNS, CDR2 SASEGT.

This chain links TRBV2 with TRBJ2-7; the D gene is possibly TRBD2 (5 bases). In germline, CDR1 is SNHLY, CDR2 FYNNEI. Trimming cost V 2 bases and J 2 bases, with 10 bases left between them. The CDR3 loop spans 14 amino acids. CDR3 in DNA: TGTGCCAGCAGTGAACGGGGTTTTACCTACGAGCAGTACTTC. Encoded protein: CASSERGFTYEQYF. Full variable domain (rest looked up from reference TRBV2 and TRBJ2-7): EPEVTQTPSHQVTQMGQEVILRCVPISNHLYFYWYRQILGQKVEFLVSFYNNEISEKSEIFDDQFSVERPDGSNFTLKIRSTKLEDSAMYFCASSERGFTYEQYFGPGTRLTVT.

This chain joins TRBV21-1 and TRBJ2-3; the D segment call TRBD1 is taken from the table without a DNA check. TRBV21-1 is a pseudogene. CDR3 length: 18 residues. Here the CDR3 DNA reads TGTGCCAGCATTCGGGGGGGACAGGGGGCATTACGGGCAGATACGCAGTATTTT. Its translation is CASIRGGQGALRADTQYF.

The CDR3 DNA sequence: TGCGCCAGCAGCCAAGACGCAGGGACCCCCTACGAGCAGTACTTC. Its translation is CASSQDAGTPYEQYF. The rearrangement joins TRBV4-1 to TRBJ2-7, with D perhaps being TRBD1 or TRBD2 (5 bases each). Trimming shortened V by 0 bases and J by 2 bases, and 11 bases separated the two germline ends. Germline V lookup: CDR1 MGHRA, CDR2 YSYEKL. This CDR3 has 15 residues.

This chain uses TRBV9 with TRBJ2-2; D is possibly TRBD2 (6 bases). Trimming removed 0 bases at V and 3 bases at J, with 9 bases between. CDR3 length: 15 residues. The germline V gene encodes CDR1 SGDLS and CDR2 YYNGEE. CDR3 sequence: CASSVDTSHTGELFF. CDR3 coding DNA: TGTGCCAGCAGCGTAGATACTAGCCACACCGGGGAGCTGTTTTTT.

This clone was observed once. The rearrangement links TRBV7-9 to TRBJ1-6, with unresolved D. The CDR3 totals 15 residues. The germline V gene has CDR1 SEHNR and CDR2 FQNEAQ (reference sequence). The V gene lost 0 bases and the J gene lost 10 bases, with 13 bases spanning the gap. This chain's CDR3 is CASSLAEGLASPLHF. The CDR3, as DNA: TGTGCCAGCAGCTTAGCCGAGGGCTTGGCGTCACCCCTCCACTTT.

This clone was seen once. The CDR3 loop is CASTLTGDSYEQYF. In DNA, the CDR3 is TGTGCCAGCACCCTGACAGGGGACTCCTACGAGCAGTACTTC. The V call is TRBV27, the J call TRBJ2-7; 8 nucleotides match TRBD1. There are 14 residues in the CDR3. The germline gives CDR1 MNHEY, CDR2 SMNVEV (reference sequence). The V and J ends lost 7 bases and 0 bases, in that order; junction bases with no gene match: 5.

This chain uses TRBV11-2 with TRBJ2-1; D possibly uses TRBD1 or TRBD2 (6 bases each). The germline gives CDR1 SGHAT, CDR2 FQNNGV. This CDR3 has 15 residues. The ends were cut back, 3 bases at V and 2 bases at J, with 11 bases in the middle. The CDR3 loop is CASSLWGAPYNEQFF. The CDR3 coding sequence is TGTGCCAGCAGCTTGTGGGGGGCCCCCTACAATGAGCAGTTCTTC.

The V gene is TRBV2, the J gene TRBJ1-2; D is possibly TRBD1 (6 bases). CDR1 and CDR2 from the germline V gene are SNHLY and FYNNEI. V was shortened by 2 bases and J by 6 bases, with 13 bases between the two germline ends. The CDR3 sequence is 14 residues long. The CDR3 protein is CASSERGAGDGYTF. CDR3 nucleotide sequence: TGTGCCAGCAGTGAAAGGGGGGCGGGGGATGGCTACACCTTC.

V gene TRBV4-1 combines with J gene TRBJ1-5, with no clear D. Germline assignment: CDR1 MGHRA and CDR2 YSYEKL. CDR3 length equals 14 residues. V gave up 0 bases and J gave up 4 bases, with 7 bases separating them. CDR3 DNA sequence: TGCGCCAGCAGCCAAGATGTTGGTAATCAGCCCCAGCATTTT. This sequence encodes CASSQDVGNQPQHF.

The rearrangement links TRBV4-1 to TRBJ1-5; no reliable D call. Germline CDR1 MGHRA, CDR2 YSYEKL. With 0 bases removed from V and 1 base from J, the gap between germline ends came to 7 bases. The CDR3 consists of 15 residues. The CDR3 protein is CASSQEGGSNQPQHF. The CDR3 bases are TGCGCCAGCAGCCAAGAAGGAGGAAGCAATCAGCCCCAGCATTTT.

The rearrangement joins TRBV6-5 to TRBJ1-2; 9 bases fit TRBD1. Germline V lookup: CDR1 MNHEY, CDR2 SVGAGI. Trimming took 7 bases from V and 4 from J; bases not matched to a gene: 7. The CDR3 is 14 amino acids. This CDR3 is CASTRSTGGYGYTF. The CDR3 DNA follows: TGTGCCAGCACCCGTTCGACAGGGGGCTATGGCTACACCTTC.

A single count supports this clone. CDR3 sequence: CASSRGTRQETQYF. The CDR3 coding sequence is TGTGCCAGCAGCAGGGGGACACGCCAAGAGACCCAGTACTTC. The chain uses TRBV7-9 and TRBJ2-5; D perhaps matches TRBD1 (6 bases). CDR1 and CDR2 (germline): SEHNR, FQNEAQ (reference sequence). The length of the CDR3 is 14 residues. The V and J ends lost 5 bases and 1 base respectively, with 11 bases between them.